This T cell receptor beta chain is drawn from a study of vaccination effects on CD4 cells after COVID-19 (dated by TCRdb to 2021 to 2024). About the full investigation: Two doses of either the BNT162b2 or the mRNA-1273 mRNA SARS-CoV-2 vaccine were administered to participants. Pre-vaccine samples were collected from a couple of convalescent patients 16 days and one week before the first dose, corresponding to 142 and 148 days after COVID-19 diagnosis. SARS-CoV-2 spike-specific CD4+ TCR repertoires were compared before and after mRNA vaccination in COVID-19 convalescent patients and in infection-naive vaccine recipients. A total of approximately 9 COVID-19 convalescent patients and several SARS-CoV-2-naive healthy vaccine recipients were included in the full study. Cultures from other donors in the study were sequenced with the Oncomine TCR Beta short-read assay on an Illumina iSeq 100.

This clone was seen only a few times. The antigen it recognizes is unknown. The record has no base qualities; no much larger clone is one base away. In the ViraFEST assay, PBMC were stimulated with viral peptide pools, and antigen-specific CD4+ T cell clonotypes were then identified by expansion using TCR sequencing. After 10 days of culture, CD4+ T cells were isolated with the EasySep CD4+ T cell isolation kit. PCR-confirmed SARS-CoV-2 infection had occurred in convalescent patients between March and December 2020, before the Alpha, Beta and Delta variants emerged in the United States. Some 2 million PBMC per well were cultured with 10 ug/ml peptides in IMDM containing about 5% human AB serum, approximately 9.1 IU/ml IL-2 and gentamicin. On days 3 and 7, half of the culture medium was replaced with fresh IL-2-containing medium. Unless noted otherwise, every peptide stimulation condition was grown in triplicate wells. PBMC were separated from whole blood using Ficoll-Paque Plus gradient centrifugation and were then either cryopreserved at -140C or used fresh. The spike proteins of SARS-CoV-2 and of the common cold coronaviruses HCoV-NL63, HCoV-OC43 and HCoV-229E were spanned by overlapping peptide pools. Genomic DNA was extracted from cultured CD4+ T cells with the QIAamp micro DNA kit.

Libraries were made using the immunoSEQ multiplex PCR assay. DNA from the CD4+ T cells that had been cultured and isolated underwent TCR beta CDR3 sequencing. On the study's bioinformatics: Non-productive TCR sequences were removed, reads were trimmed to the CDR3 region, and CDR3s of at least 7 amino acids were retained. The MANAFEST web app was used to identify antigen-specific clonotypes by comparing expansion in peptide wells with expansion in reference cultures. Positive clones required FDR<0.05 expansion versus reference and all other wells, odds ratio above 5, and frequency above 0.1% in two replicate wells. Cross-reactive clonotypes were defined as significantly expanded in SARS-CoV-2 spike wells and in at least one common cold coronavirus spike condition. CDR3 similarity was assessed by Levenshtein distance with the stringdist R package, and unrooted trees were built with ape in R 3.6.1. This is the immuneACCESS table as TCRdb keeps it, with only in-frame sequences that have V and J called. A part of the clones is gone; compared with another copy, unresolved V genes explain less than half, and the rest is unexplained. D and trimming were read from the DNA, whereas the V and J calls and clone size are those reported in that table. The table for this sample lists around 30,000 clones; roughly 77% of them were counted only once. 15% to 20% of the sample belongs to the ten largest clones.

V and J lose 2 bases and 4 bases, and a span of 11 bases separates them. CDR1 and CDR2 are drawn from the germline V gene (reference sequence): MNHEY, SMNVEV. The CDR3 runs 15 residues from the cysteine to the phenylalanine. Solely the CDR3 DNA is kept, with 45 bases framed from the first base. Study-level results and caveats: The study was limited by a small number of convalescent patients and lacked early post-infection timepoints. Clones induced by infection and clones induced by vaccination both contracted markedly at late timepoints after vaccination, which fits with T cell responses waning over time. Among convalescent patients, the spike-reactive repertoire after vaccination was made up mainly of new vaccine-induced clones that were largely distinct from the clones induced by infection.

The sample consisted of CD4+ T cells from PBMCs cultured with HCoV-NL63 spike peptides, taken before COVID-19 vaccination. The sample's cell subset or site label, decoded: HCoV-NL63 spike overlapping peptide pool stimulation. The V and J genes are TRBV27 and TRBJ2-2, with an unclear D gene assignment. The sequence derives from a human donor who had a prior SARS-CoV-2 infection. The base sequence is TGTGCCAGCAGTTTAAAGGTTTTCGGCACCGGGGAGCTGTTTTTT. The encoded protein is CASSLKVFGTGELFF.